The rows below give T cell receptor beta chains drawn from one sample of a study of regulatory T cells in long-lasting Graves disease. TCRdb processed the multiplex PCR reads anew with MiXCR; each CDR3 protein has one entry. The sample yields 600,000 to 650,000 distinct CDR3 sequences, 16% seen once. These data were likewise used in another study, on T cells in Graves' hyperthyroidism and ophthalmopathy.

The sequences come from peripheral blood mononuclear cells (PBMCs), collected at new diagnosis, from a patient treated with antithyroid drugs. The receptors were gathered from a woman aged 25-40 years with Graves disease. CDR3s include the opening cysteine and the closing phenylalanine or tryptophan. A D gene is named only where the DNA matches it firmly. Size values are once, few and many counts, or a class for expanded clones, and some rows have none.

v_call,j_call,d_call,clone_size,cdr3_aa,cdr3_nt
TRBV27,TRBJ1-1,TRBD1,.,CASSPETGIFMNTEAFF,TGTGCCAGCAGCCCCGAGACAGGGATTTTTATGAACACTGAAGCTTTCTTT
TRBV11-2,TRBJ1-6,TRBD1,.,CASSPTGVRSPLHF,TGTGCCAGCAGCCCGACAGGGGTTAGATCACCCCTCCACTTT
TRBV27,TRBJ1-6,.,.,CASSLSPATYNSPLHF,TGTGCCAGCAGTTTATCTCCAGCCACCTATAATTCACCCCTCCACTTT
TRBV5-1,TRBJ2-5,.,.,CASSPGLRGGRETQYF,TGCGCCAGCAGCCCAGGGCTTAGGGGAGGACGAGAGACCCAGTACTTC
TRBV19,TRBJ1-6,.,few,CASSIRGIGDSPLHF,TGTGCCAGTAGTATCCGGGGGATAGGGGATTCACCCCTCCACTTT
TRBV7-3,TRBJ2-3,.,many,CASSHPGPTDTQYF,TGTGCCAGCAGCCACCCCGGCCCCACAGATACGCAGTATTTT
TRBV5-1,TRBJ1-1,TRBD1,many,CASSPGTGSNTEAFF,TGCGCCAGCAGCCCCGGGACAGGGTCGAACACTGAAGCTTTCTTT
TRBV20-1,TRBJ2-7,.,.,CSALIQDGHYEQYF,TGCAGTGCTCTAATACAAGACGGCCACTACGAGCAGTACTTC
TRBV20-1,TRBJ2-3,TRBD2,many,CSGSGSRSTDTQYF,TGCAGTGGAAGCGGGAGTAGGAGCACAGATACGCAGTATTTT
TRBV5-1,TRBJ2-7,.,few,CASSSPEESYEQYF,TGCGCCAGCAGCTCCCCCGAGGAGTCCTACGAGCAGTACTTC
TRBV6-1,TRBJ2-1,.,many,CASSNPLAPHEQFF,TGTGCCAGCAGTAACCCCCTTGCCCCTCATGAGCAGTTCTTC
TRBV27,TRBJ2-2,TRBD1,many,CASSPPGQGVTGELFF,TGTGCCAGCAGTCCTCCGGGACAGGGGGTGACCGGGGAGCTGTTTTTT
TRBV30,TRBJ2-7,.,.,CAWNLGSSYEQYF,TGTGCCTGGAACCTGGGGTCCTCATACGAGCAGTACTTC
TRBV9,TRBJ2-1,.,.,CASSVSSDRNYNEQFF,TGTGCCAGCAGCGTATCAAGTGACAGGAACTACAATGAGCAGTTCTTC
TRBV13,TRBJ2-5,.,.,CASSLGFGGHVETQYF,TGTGCCAGCAGCTTAGGGTTCGGGGGGCATGTTGAGACCCAGTACTTC
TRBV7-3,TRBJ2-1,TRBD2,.,CASSLEFSSGRGSSYNEQFF,TGTGCCAGCAGCTTGGAGTTTTCTAGCGGGAGGGGAAGCTCCTACAATGAGCAGTTCTTC
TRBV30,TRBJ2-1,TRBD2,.,CAWGLAGGRNEQFF,TGTGCCTGGGGACTAGCGGGAGGTCGAAATGAGCAGTTCTTC
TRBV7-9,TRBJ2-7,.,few,CASSHNTYEQYF,TGTGCCAGCAGCCATAATACCTACGAGCAGTACTTC
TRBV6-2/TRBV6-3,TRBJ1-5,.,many,CASSPLRGGNQPQHF,TGTGCCAGCAGTCCCCTGAGGGGGGGCAATCAGCCCCAGCATTTT
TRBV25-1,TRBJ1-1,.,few,CASSTPGGYTEAFF,TGTGCCAGCAGTACGCCCGGCGGGTACACTGAAGCTTTCTTT
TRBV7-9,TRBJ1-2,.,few,CASSLVPSQEGRGYTF,TGTGCCAGCAGCCTAGTCCCCTCGCAGGAGGGCAGGGGCTACACCTTC
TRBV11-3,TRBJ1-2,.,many,CASSRDSNYGYTF,TGTGCCAGCAGCCGTGACAGTAACTATGGCTACACCTTC
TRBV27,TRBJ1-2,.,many,CASSLSGHRRGYTF,TGTGCCAGCAGTTTATCCGGTCACCGCCGGGGCTACACCTTC
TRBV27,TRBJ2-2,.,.,CASSFGVVTGELFF,TGTGCCAGCAGTTTTGGGGTGGTCACCGGGGAGCTGTTTTTT
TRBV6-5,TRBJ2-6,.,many,CASSYVGTGANVLTF,TGTGCCAGCAGTTACGTCGGGACTGGGGCCAACGTCCTGACTTTC
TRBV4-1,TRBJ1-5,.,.,CASSPEIGQPQHF,TGCGCCAGCAGCCCCGAGATCGGTCAGCCCCAGCATTTT
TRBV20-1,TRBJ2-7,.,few,CSEKGREDYEQYF,TGCAGTGAGAAAGGGCGGGAAGACTACGAGCAGTACTTC
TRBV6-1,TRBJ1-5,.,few,CASSEGRQTYQPQHF,TGTGCCAGCAGTGAAGGTAGACAGACTTATCAGCCCCAGCATTTT
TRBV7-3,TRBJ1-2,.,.,CASSTTGGGNGYTF,TGTGCCAGCAGCACAACCGGGGGGGGAAATGGCTACACCTTC
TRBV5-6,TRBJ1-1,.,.,CASSLDRRGPEAFF,TGTGCCAGCAGCTTGGATCGGAGAGGGCCTGAAGCTTTCTTT
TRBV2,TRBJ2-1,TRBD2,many,CASSFGGLASYNEQFF,TGTGCCAGCAGTTTCGGGGGACTAGCGTCCTACAATGAGCAGTTCTTC
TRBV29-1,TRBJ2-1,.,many,CSVGFGDDEQFF,TGCAGCGTTGGTTTTGGGGACGATGAGCAGTTCTTC
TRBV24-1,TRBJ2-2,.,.,CATSDLTRPGELFF,TGTGCCACCAGTGACCTAACTCGACCCGGGGAGCTGTTTTTT
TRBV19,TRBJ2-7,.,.,CASSITGKGSYEQYF,TGTGCCAGTAGTATTACCGGGAAGGGATCCTACGAGCAGTACTTC
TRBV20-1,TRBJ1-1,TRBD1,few,CSAFSDRGHTEAFF,TGCAGTGCTTTCTCCGACAGGGGCCACACTGAAGCTTTCTTT
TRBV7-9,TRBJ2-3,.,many,CASSLALARNTDTQYF,TGTGCCAGCAGCTTAGCACTAGCAAGGAATACAGATACGCAGTATTTT
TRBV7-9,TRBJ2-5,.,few,CASSLLGTSAETQYF,TGTGCCAGCAGCTTATTGGGAACCTCTGCGGAGACCCAGTACTTC
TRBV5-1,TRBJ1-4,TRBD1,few,CASRQGGEKLFF,TGCGCCAGCCGACAGGGGGGCGAAAAACTGTTTTTT
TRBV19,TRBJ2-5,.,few,CASSQGGQETQYF,TGTGCCAGTAGTCAGGGTGGCCAAGAGACCCAGTACTTC
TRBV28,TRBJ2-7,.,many,CASRPAVGYEQYF,TGTGCCAGCAGACCCGCCGTAGGGTACGAGCAGTACTTC
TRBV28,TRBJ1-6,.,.,CASSPMRDNVRSSPLHF,TGTGCCAGCAGTCCAATGAGGGACAACGTAAGGAGTTCACCCCTCCACTTT
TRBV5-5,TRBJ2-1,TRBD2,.,CASSSIGTSITMKQFF,TGTGCCAGCAGCTCGATAGGGACTAGCATAACAATGAAGCAGTTCTTC
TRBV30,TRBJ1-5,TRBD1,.,CAWSMGQSNQPQHF,TGTGCCTGGAGTATGGGACAGAGCAATCAGCCCCAGCATTTT
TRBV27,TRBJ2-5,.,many,CASSSSAGAVETQYF,TGTGCCAGCAGTTCATCGGCGGGCGCGGTAGAGACCCAGTACTTC
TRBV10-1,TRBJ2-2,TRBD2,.,CASRTSGRADGGELFF,TGCGCCAGCAGGACTAGCGGGAGGGCCGACGGCGGGGAGCTGTTTTTT
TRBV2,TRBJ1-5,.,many,CASSELSGNQPQHF,TGTGCCAGCAGTGAATTGTCAGGAAATCAGCCCCAGCATTTT
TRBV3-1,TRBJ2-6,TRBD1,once,CASSLGQGWSGANVLTF,TGTGCCAGCAGCCTAGGACAGGGGTGGAGTGGGGCCAACGTCCTGACTTTC
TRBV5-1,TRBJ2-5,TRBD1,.,CASSLVGTDETQYF,TGCGCCAGCAGCTTGGTGGGGACAGACGAGACCCAGTACTTC
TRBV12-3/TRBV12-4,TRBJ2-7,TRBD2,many,CASSLLAGHYEQYF,TGTGCCAGCAGTCTACTAGCGGGGCACTACGAGCAGTACTTC
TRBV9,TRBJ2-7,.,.,CASSVAHVSYEQYF,TGTGCCAGCAGCGTAGCTCACGTCTCCTACGAGCAGTACTTC
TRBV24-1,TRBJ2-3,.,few,CATSAAAGTDTQYF,TGTGCCACCAGTGCAGCGGCGGGCACAGATACGCAGTATTTT
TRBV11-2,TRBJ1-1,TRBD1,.,CASSGWDRLNTEAFF,TGTGCCAGCAGCGGGTGGGACAGGCTGAACACTGAAGCTTTCTTT
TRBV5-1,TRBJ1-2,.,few,CASSLVGGFRANYGYTF,TGCGCCAGCAGCTTGGTTGGAGGGTTCCGGGCGAACTATGGCTACACCTTC
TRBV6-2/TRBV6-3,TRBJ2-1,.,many,CASRLSALAVYNEQFF,TGTGCCAGCAGACTTAGCGCTCTGGCGGTCTACAATGAGCAGTTCTTC
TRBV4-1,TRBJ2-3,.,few,CASSQDYGSRGTDTQYF,TGCGCCAGCAGCCAAGATTACGGGAGTAGGGGCACAGATACGCAGTATTTT
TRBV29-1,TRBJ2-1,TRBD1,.,CSVEGSGGAWGTNNEQFF,TGCAGCGTTGAGGGGTCAGGGGGCGCGTGGGGTACCAACAATGAGCAGTTCTTC
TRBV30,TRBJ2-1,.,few,CAWTGTDNEQFF,TGTGCCTGGACAGGGACCGACAATGAGCAGTTCTTC
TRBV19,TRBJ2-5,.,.,CASSIGLVGGVTQYF,TGTGCCAGTAGTATAGGCCTAGTTGGGGGAGTGACCCAGTACTTC
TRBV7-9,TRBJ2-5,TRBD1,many,CASTLNPGQGWETQYF,TGTGCCAGCACCCTCAACCCGGGACAGGGTTGGGAGACCCAGTACTTC